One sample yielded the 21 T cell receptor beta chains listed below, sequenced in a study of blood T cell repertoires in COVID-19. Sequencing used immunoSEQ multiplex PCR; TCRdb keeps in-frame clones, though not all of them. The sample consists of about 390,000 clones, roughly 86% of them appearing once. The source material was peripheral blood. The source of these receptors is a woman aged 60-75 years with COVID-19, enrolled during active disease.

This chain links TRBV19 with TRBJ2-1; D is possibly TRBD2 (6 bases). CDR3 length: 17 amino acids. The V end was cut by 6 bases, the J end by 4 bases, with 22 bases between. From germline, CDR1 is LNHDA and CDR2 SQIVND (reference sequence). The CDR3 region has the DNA TGTGCCAGTAGGGGGGGTAGCGGCTACGCGGGATACAATGAGCAGTTCTTC. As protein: CASRGGSGYAGYNEQFF. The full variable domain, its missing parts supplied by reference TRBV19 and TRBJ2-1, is DGGITQSPKYLFRKEGQNVTLSCEQNLNHDAMYWYRQDPGQGLRLIYYSQIVNDFQKGDIAEGYSVSREKKESFPLTVTSAQKNPTAFYLCASRGGSGYAGYNEQFFGPGTRLTVL.

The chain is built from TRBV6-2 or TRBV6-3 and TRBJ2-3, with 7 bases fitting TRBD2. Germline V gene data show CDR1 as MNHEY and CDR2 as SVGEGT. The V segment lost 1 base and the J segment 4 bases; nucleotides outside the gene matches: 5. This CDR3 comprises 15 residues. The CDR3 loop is CASSYFAGEADTQYF. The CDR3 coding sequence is TGTGCCAGCAGTTACTTTGCGGGGGAAGCAGATACGCAGTATTTT.

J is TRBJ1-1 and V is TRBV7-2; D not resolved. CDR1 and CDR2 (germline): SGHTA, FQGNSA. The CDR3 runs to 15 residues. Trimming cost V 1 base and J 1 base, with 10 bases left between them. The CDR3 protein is CASSLDRPRNTEAFF. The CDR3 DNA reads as TGTGCCAGCAGCTTAGATCGTCCCAGGAACACTGAAGCTTTCTTT.

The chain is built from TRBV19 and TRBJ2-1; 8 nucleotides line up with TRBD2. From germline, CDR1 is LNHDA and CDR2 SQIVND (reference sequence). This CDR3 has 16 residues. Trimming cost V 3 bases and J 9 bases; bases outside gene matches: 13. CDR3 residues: CASSIVSGGPFGEQFF. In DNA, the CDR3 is TGTGCCAGTAGTATTGTTTCGGGGGGGCCTTTCGGTGAGCAGTTCTTC.

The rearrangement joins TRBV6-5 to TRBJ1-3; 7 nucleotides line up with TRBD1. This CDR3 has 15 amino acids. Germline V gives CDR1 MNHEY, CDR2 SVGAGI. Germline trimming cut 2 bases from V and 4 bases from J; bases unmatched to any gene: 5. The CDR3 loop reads CASSYQGGRGNTIYF. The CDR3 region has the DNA TGTGCCAGCAGTTACCAGGGGGGTAGAGGAAACACCATATATTTT.

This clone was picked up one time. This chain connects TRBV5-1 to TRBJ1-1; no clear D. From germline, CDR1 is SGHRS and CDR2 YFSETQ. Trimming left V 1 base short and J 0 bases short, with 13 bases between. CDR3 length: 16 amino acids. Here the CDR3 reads CASSLFVAEMNTEAFF. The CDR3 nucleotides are TGCGCCAGCAGCTTGTTTGTCGCGGAAATGAACACTGAAGCTTTCTTT.

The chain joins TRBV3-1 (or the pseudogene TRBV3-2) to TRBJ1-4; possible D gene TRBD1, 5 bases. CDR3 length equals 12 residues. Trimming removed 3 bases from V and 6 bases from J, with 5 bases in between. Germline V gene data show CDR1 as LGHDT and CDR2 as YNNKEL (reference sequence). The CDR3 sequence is CASSQTDEKLFF. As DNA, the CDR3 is TGTGCCAGCAGCCAGACAGATGAAAAACTGTTTTTT.

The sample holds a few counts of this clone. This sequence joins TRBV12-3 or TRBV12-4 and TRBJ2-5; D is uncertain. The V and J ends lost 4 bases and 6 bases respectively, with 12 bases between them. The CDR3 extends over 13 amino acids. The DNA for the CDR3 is TGTGCCAGCAGTTACCTGCCTGAGAAGACCCAGTACTTC. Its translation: CASSYLPEKTQYF.

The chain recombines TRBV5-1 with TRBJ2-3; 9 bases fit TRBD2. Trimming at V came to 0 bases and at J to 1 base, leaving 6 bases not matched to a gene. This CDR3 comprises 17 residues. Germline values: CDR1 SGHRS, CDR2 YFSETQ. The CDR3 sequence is CASSLVVAGARTDTQYF. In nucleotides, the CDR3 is TGCGCCAGCAGCTTGGTGGTAGCGGGGGCTCGCACAGATACGCAGTATTTT. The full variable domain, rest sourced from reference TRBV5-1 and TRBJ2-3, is KAGVTQTPRYLIKTRGQQVTLSCSPISGHRSVSWYQQTPGQGLQFLFEYFSETQRNKGNFPGRFSGRQFSNSRSEMNVSTLELGDSALYLCASSLVVAGARTDTQYFGPGTRLTVL.

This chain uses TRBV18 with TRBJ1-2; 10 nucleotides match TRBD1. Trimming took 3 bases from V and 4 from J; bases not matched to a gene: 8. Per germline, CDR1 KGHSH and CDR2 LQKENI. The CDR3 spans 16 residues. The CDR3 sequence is CASSPKRQGASYGYTF. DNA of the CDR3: TGTGCCAGCTCACCGAAACGACAGGGGGCGAGCTATGGCTACACCTTC.

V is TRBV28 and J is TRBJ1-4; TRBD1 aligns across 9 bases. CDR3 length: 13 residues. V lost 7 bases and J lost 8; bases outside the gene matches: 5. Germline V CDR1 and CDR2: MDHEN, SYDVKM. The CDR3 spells CASKTGGEEKLFF. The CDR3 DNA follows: TGTGCCAGCAAGACAGGGGGAGAAGAAAAACTGTTTTTT.

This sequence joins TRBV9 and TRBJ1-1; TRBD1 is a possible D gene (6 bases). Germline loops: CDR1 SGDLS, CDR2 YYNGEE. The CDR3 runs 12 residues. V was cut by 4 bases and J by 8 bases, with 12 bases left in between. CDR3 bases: TGTGCCAGCAGCCCAAACAGGGAAGAAGCTTTCTTT. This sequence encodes CASSPNREEAFF.

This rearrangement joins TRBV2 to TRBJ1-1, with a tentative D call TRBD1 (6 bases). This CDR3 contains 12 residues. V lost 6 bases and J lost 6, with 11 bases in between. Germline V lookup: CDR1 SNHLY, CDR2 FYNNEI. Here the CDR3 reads CASSREGAEAFF. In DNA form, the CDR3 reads TGTGCCAGCAGCCGGGAGGGGGCTGAAGCTTTCTTT.

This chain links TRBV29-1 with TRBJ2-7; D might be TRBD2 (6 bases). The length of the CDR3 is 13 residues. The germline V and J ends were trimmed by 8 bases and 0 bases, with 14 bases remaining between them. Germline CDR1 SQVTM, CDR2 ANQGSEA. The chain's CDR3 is CSMIGTDSYEQYF. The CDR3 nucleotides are TGCAGCATGATCGGGACTGACTCCTACGAGCAGTACTTC.

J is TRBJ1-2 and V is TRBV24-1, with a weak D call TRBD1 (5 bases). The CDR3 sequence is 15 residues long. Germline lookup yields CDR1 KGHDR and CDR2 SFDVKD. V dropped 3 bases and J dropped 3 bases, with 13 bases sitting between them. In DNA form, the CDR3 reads TGTGCCACCAGTGATGCGTTGGGGGGGGACTATGGCTACACCTTC. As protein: CATSDALGGDYGYTF.

The CDR3 reads CASSMLGPRGEGKRDGYTF. CDR3 DNA: TGTGCCAGTAGTATGTTGGGCCCCCGAGGGGAGGGGAAGCGGGACGGCTACACCTTC. The chain recombines TRBV19 with TRBJ1-2, with D possibly matching TRBD1 (5 bases). This CDR3 comprises 19 residues. Per the germline V gene, CDR1 is LNHDA and CDR2 is SQIVND (reference sequence). Trimming shortened V by 3 bases and J by 8 bases, and 31 bases separated the two germline ends.

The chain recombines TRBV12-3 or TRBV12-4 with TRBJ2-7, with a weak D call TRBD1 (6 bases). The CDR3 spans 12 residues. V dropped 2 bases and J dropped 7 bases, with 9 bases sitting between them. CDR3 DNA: TGTGCCAGCAGTTTATGGGGGCTGGAGCAGTACTTC. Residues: CASSLWGLEQYF.

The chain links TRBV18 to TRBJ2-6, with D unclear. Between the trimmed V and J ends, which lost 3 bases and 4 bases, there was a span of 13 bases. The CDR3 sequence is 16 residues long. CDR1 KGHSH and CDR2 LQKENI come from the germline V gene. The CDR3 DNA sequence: TGTGCCAGCTCACCGACTCAGACTTACGGGGCCAACGTCCTGACTTTC. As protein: CASSPTQTYGANVLTF.

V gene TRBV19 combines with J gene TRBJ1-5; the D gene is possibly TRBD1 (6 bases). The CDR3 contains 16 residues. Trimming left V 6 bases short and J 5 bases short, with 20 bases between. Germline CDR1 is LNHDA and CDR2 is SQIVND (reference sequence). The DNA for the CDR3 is TGTGCCAGTAGCATCACAAACAGGGCGGAGGATCAGCCCCAGCATTTT. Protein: CASSITNRAEDQPQHF.

The CDR3 DNA reads TGCGCCAGCAGCTTGGCCAGGCAGGCTGATACGCAGTATTTT. As protein: CASSLARQADTQYF. The chain has TRBV5-1 and TRBJ2-3, with D unresolved. CDR3 length: 14 amino acids. V lost 0 bases, J lost 6 bases, and 11 bases lay in between. Per the germline V gene, CDR1 is SGHRS and CDR2 is YFSETQ.

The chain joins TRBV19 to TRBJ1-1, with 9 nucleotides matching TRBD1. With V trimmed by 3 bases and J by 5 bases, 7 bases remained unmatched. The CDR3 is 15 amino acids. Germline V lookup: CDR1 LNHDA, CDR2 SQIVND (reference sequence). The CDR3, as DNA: TGTGCCAGTAGTATCCGAAGGACAGGGGTAACTGAAGCTTTCTTT. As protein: CASSIRRTGVTEAFF.